This T cell receptor (beta chain) was documented in a study of beta chain features in type 1 diabetes. Findings of the study overall: PCR might pick shorter templates more often, in the same way for patients and controls. More deletions and fewer insertions at VDJ junctions were seen in type 1 diabetes patients.

CDR3 length: 16 residues. Germline V CDR1 and CDR2: SGHVS, FNYEAQ. Trimming removed 1 base at V and 0 bases at J, with 13 bases between. This clone was detected only a few times. Its antigen is undetermined. Expressed TCRB transcripts were sequenced after all isolated RNA was converted to cDNA. Measured with immunoSEQ multiplex PCR; TCRdb has only the in-frame clones, and not every one. Found here are 860,000 or so clones, roughly a sixth of them singletons; the top ten hold about 0.02%. The chain employs TRBV7-6 and TRBJ2-7, with a tentative D call TRBD1 (5 bases). Source material: naive CD4+ T cells from blood. This sequence originates from a woman aged 18-30 years in good health. CDR3 in amino acids: CASSLGQTVLSYEQYF. The CDR3 nucleotides read TGTGCCAGCAGCTTAGGACAGACAGTACTCTCCTACGAGCAGTACTTC.